This T cell receptor beta chain was observed in a study of technical replicates of blood from several donors. Libraries were prepared by immunoSEQ multiplex PCR; TCRdb keeps only in-frame clonotypes and omits some of them. The sample has 55,000 to 75,000 clones; about 95% are singletons. V gave up 4 bases and J gave up 5 bases; unmatched junction bases: 8. The germline gives CDR1 SGHVS, CDR2 FNYEAQ. This CDR3 spans 16 amino acids. The V gene is TRBV7-6, the J gene TRBJ1-4, with 9 bases lining up with TRBD1. Material: PBMCs. This TCR derives from a human donor in good health. Some clones in this sample may be carry-over from other donors' samples. The CDR3 nucleotides are TGTGCCAGCAGCTGGACAGGGGATGTCGGAAATGAAAAACTGTTTTTT. Translating gives CASSWTGDVGNEKLFF.